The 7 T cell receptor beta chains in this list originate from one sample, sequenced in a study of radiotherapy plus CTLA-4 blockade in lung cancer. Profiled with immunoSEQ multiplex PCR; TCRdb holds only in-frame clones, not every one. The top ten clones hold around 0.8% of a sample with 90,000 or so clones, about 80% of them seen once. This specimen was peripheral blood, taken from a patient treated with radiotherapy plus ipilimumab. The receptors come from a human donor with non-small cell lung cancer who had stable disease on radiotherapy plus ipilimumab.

CDR3 in DNA: TGCAGCGTTGAAGAAGGCGGGGGTGGCTACACCTTC. Translating gives CSVEEGGGGYTF. This rearrangement joins TRBV29-1 to TRBJ1-2; maybe TRBD1 (5 bases). V was cut by 0 bases and J by 7 bases, with 9 bases left in between. The CDR3 is made up of 12 amino acids. Germline CDR1 is SQVTM and CDR2 is ANQGSEA.

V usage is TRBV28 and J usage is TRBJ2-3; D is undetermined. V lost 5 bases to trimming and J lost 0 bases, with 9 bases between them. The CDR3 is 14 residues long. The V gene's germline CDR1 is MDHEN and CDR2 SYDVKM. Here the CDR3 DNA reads TGTGCCAGCAGTGCCCCGGACAGCACAGATACGCAGTATTTT. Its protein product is CASSAPDSTDTQYF.

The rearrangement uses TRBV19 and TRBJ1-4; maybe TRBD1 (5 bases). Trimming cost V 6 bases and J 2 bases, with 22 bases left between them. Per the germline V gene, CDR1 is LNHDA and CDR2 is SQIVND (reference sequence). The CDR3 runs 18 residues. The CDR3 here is CASRPLGRGEGTNEKLFF. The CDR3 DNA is TGTGCCAGTAGGCCCCTTGGGAGGGGAGAAGGCACTAATGAAAAACTGTTTTTT.

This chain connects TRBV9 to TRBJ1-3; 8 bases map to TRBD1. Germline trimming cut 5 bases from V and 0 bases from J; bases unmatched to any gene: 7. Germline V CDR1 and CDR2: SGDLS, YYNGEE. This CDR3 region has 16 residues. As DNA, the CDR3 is TGTGCCAGCAGTGGACAGGGTACTAACTCTGGAAACACCATATATTTT. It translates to CASSGQGTNSGNTIYF.

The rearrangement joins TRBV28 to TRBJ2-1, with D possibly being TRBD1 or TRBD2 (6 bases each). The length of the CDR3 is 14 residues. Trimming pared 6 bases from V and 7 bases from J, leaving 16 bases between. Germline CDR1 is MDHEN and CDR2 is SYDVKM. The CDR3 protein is CASSPGGGWNEQFF. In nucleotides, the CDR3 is TGTGCCAGCAGCCCCGGAGGGGGGTGGAATGAGCAGTTCTTC.

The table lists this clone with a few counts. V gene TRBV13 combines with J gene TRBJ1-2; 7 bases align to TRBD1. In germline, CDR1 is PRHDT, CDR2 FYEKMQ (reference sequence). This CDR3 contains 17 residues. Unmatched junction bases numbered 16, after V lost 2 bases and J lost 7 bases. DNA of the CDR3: TGTGCCAGCAGCTTATATGGGACCGACAGGGAGAGGCTTGGCTACACCTTC. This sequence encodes CASSLYGTDRERLGYTF.

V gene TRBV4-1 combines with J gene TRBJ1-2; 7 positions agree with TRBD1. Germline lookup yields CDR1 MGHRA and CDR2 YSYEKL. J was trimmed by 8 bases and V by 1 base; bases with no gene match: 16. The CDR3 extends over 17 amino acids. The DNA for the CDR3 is TGCGCCAGCAGCCAAGGGTGGGGACTGACAGGGACAAGCGGCTACACCTTC. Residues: CASSQGWGLTGTSGYTF.